The T cell receptor beta chain described here comes from a study of blood T cell repertoires in COVID-19. Study summary: Whether acute or convalescent, the COVID-19 samples came from the United States, Italy and Spain. Sample material is recorded as cDNA or gDNA derived from T cells, B-cell-depleted T cells, or PBMCs.

Measured with immunoSEQ multiplex PCR; TCRdb has only the in-frame clones, and not every one. The data show under 100,000 clones, over 75% seen once. This CDR3 is built from 15 residues. With V trimmed by 5 bases and J by 0 bases, 7 bases remained unmatched. Germline CDR1 reads SGHTA; CDR2 reads FQGNSA. The sample comprised peripheral blood. The receptor comes from an elderly man with active or convalescent COVID-19. The gene calls are TRBV7-2 and TRBJ2-7, with 7 nucleotides matching TRBD2. The CDR3 DNA follows: TGTGCCAGCAGCCTAAGGGGCGGGAGCTCCTACGAGCAGTACTTC. Translation: CASSLRGGSSYEQYF.